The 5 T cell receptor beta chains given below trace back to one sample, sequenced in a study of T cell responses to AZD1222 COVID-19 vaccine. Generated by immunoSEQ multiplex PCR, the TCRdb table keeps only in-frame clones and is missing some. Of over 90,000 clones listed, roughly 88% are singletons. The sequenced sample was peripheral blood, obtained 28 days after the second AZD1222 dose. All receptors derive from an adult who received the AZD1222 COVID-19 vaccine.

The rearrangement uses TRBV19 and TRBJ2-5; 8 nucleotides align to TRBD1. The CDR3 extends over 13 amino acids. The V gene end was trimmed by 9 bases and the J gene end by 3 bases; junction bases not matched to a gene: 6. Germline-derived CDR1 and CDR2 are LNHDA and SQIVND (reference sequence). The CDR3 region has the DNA TGTGCCAGCAGCCTGGACAGGGAAGAGACCCAGTACTTC. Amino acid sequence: CASSLDREETQYF.

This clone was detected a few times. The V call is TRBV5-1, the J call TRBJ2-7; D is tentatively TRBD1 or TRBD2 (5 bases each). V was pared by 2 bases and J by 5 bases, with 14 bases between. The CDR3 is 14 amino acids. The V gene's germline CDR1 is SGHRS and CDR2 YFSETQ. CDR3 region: CASSLDGAVDEQYF. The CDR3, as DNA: TGCGCCAGCAGCTTAGACGGGGCCGTCGACGAGCAGTACTTC.

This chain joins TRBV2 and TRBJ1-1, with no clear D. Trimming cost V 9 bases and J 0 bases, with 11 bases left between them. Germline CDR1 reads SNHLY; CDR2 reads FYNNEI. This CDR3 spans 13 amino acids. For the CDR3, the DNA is TGTGCCAGTTACACTAGGATGAACACTGAAGCTTTCTTT. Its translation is CASYTRMNTEAFF.

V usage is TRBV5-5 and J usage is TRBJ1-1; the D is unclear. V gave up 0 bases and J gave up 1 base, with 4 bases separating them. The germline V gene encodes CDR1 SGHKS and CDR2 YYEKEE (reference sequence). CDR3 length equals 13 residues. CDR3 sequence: CASSLGGNTEAFF. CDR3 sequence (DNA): TGTGCCAGCAGCTTGGGGGGGAACACTGAAGCTTTCTTT.

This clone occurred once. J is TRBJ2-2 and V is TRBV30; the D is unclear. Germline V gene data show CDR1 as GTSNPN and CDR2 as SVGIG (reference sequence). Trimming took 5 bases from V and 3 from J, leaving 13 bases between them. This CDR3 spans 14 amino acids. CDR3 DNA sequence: TGTGCCTGGTTCCCGGTCTGGCACACCGGGGAGCTGTTTTTT. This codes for CAWFPVWHTGELFF.